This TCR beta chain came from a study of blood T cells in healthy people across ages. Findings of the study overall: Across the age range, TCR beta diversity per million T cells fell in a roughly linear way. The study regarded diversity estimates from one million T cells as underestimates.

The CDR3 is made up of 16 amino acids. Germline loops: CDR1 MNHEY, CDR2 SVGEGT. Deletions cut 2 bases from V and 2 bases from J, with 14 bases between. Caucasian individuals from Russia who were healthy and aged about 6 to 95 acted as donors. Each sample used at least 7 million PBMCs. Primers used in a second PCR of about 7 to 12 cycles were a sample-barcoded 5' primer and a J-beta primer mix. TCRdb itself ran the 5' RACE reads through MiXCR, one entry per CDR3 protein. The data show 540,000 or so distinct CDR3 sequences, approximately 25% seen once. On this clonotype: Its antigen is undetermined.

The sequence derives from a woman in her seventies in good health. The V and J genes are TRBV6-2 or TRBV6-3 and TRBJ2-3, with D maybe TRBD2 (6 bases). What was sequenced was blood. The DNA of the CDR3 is TGTGCCAGCAGTTACGCGGGGACTTCCAACACAGATACGCAGTATTTT. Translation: CASSYAGTSNTDTQYF.